The source of this T cell receptor beta chain is a study of vaccination effects on CD4 cells after COVID-19. Whole-study findings and limits: There was marked clonal contraction among infection- and vaccine-induced clones late after vaccination.

For this clone: Its antigen is undetermined.

Using immunoSEQ multiplex PCR, the repertoire was profiled, and TCRdb retains in-frame clones only, with some absent. The top ten clones hold around 1.5% of a sample with roughly 76,000 clones, around 76% of them seen once. The V end lost 7 bases, the J end lost 4 bases, and 16 bases lay between the germline ends. In germline, CDR1 is WNHNN, CDR2 SYGVQD (reference sequence). The CDR3 length is 15 residues. ViraFEST assay sequencing came after antigen-specific CD4+ T cells were expanded with viral peptide pools. Culture proceeded for 10 days, and CD4+ T cells were then isolated. Each culture well received over 1.5 million PBMC. These cells were then cultured in IMDM with 8.5 to 10 IU/ml IL-2 and 9 to 10 ug/ml peptides. Half of the medium was exchanged for IL-2 medium on both days 3 and 7.

The chain recombines TRBV10-1 with TRBJ2-2; D is undetermined. This clonotype was sampled from a human donor who received a COVID-19 vaccine. Sample: CD4+ T cells from PBMCs cultured with HCoV-229E spike peptides, taken before COVID-19 vaccination. In nucleotides, the CDR3 is TGCGCCAGCACCGACCTGGGGTTGAGCACCGGGGAGCTGTTTTTT. The encoded protein is CASTDLGLSTGELFF.